This T cell receptor (beta chain) was recovered during a study of T cell responses to AZD1222 COVID-19 vaccine (dated by TCRdb to about 2021). About the investigation overall: Because spike-specific TCR depth and breadth did not differ between the two schedules, AZD1222 recipients who got a second dose at roughly 4 weeks were pooled with those who got a second dose at roughly 12 weeks. TCR sequencing covered approximately 230 trial participants: around 210 given two doses of AZD1222 and about 26 given two doses of MenACWY control vaccine. Trial participants were enrolled by age into 18-55, 56-69 and 70-plus year subgroups, with roughly 160, 29 and 62 TCR-sequenced participants respectively. Results the study describes overall, beyond this receptor: Spike-specific TCR breadth and depth rose significantly after two AZD1222 doses compared with day 0 and with MenACWY recipients. The whole spike protein was spanned by vaccine-associated CD4 TCRs, and dominant responses were seen in regions 160-218 and 743-854. Epitopes outside the regions mutated in the B.1.351 and B.1.1.7 variants were reportedly recognized by nearly half of the unique spike-specific TCRs. Conclusions about previously exposed vaccinees are limited, since just six or seven AZD1222 recipients were seropositive for SARS-CoV-2 at baseline. Because no day 14 peak-response samples were available, the repertoires could be characterized only after the peak T cell response. In the small 56-69-year group, the increase in depth fell short of significance, most likely because of low power. Participants were mostly white British, with more females than males. The authors suggested clonal diversity may have been underestimated.

The CDR3 regions of human TCRbeta chains were analyzed by immunosequencing. The paper's data handling went like this. TCRs in the repertoires were compared against a reference library of SARS-CoV-2-specific TCRs that had been generated with the MIRA antigen-specificity platform. Breadth meant the fraction of unique TCRs that were SARS-CoV-2-associated, whereas depth meant the fraction of total T cells that were SARS-CoV-2-associated. Using the MIRA data, each spike-specific TCR was assigned both to the spike region to which the TCR was reactive and to a CD4 or CD8 class. Log10-transformed breadth and depth values were compared by one-way ANOVA with Sidak's multiple comparisons tests. The table was pulled from immuneACCESS by TCRdb, which kept in-frame rearrangements only. Such tables lose some clones; where checked, under half of the loss comes from unresolved V genes, and the rest has no known cause. V and J calls and clone size are given by that table; D and trimming were obtained from the DNA. This sample is represented by some 96,000 clones; 89% of them were singletons. The ten most abundant clones make up 2.4% of the sample.

About this clone: It has no known antigen specificity. Base qualities were left out, and no much larger clone turns up one base away.

CDR1 and CDR2, per the germline V gene, are MDHEN and SYDVKM. The CDR3, cysteine through phenylalanine, is 14 amino acids long. Just CDR3 DNA is preserved here, 42 bases in frame from base 1. V is reduced by 3 bases and J by 4 bases, leaving a spacing of 13 bases between them. The label giving this sample's time point can be read as: baseline before first vaccination. Vaccinee samples were obtained from the UK trials COV001 and COV002, which included a single-blind randomized controlled phase 2/3 trial of AZD1222 (ChAdOx1 nCoV-19) in healthy adults. Trial participant PBMC samples were collected at day 0 and day 28 after the second dose for TCRbeta chain sequencing.

This sequence was found in an adult in good health. The chain links TRBV28 with TRBJ2-7; TRBD1 is perhaps the D gene, given 5 matching bases. This sample comprised peripheral blood, obtained on day 0 of AZD1222 vaccination. This receptor has the CDR3 CASSFPGIPYEQYF. The nucleotide sequence is given as TGTGCCAGCAGTTTCCCAGGGATCCCTTACGAGCAGTACTTC.